This T cell receptor (beta chain) was observed in a study of T-cell memory formation after mild COVID-19. This clonotype was recorded many times. Its antigen is still unknown. Notes on the study in general: CM and EM subsets held most contracting CD4+ clones; EMRA held CD8+ ones.

It was 5'RACE with constant-segment primers that produced the TCR alpha and TCR beta cDNA libraries, which carried sample barcodes and UMIs. TCRdb reprocessed the 5' RACE reads via MiXCR and lists one record per CDR3 protein. The sample includes 90,000 to 120,000 distinct CDR3 sequences, 11% of them seen just once. The CDR3 totals 13 residues. The V gene lost 4 bases and the J gene lost 4 bases, with 10 bases spanning the gap. In germline, CDR1 is SNHLY, CDR2 FYNNEI. This receptor was obtained from a man between 18 and 35 years old who had mild COVID-19 (a few samples of this study predate the infection). Cell type and time point are not known. The chain employs TRBV2 and TRBJ1-2; tentative D call: TRBD1 (5 bases). Material for sequencing was PBMCs or a T cell subset sorted from them (not recorded which). This chain's CDR3 is CASSAGGGYGYTF. DNA of the CDR3: TGTGCCAGCAGTGCGGGGGGTGGCTATGGCTACACCTTC.